This T cell receptor (beta chain) derives from a study of blood T cells in healthy people across ages. Study-level findings and limits: A roughly linear fall in TCR beta diversity per million T cells was seen with increasing age.

This clonotype was observed a few times. What it binds is not known. This CDR3 spans 14 amino acids. V was clipped by 8 bases and J by 0 bases, with 8 bases between them. It was with a sample-barcoded 5' primer and a J-beta primer mix that a second PCR of roughly 6 to 12 cycles was run. TCRdb passed the 5' RACE reads through MiXCR, listing each CDR3 protein once. The profile shows over a million distinct CDR3 sequences, 45% of them singletons. This chain connects TRBV12-3 or TRBV12-4 to TRBJ2-6; tentative D call: TRBD2 (5 bases). The source of this sequence is an older woman in good health. The sequenced material came from blood. CDR3: CASLEGSGANVLTF. The CDR3 DNA follows: TGTGCCAGCCTCGAGGGCTCTGGGGCCAACGTCCTGACTTTC.